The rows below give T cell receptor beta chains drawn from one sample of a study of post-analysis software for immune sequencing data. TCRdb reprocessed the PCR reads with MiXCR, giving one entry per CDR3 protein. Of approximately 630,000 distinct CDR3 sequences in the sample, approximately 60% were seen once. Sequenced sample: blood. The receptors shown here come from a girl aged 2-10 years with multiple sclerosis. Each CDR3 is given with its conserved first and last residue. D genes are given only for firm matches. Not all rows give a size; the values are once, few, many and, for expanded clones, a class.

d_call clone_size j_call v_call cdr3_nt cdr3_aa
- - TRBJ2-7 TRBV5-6 TGTGCCAGCAGCTTGAAGTTTCGAGGGTTGGACGAGCAGTACTTC CASSLKFRGLDEQYF
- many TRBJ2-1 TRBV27 TGTGCCAGCAGTTTAACCCCTCCCCTATCGGGGTACAATGAGCAGTTCTTC CASSLTPPLSGYNEQFF
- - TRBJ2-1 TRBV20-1 TGCAGTGCTAGTTGGCAGGGATTTGAGCAGTTCTTC CSASWQGFEQFF
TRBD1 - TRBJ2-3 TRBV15 TGTGCCACCAGCGGACGGGACAGGGGGGAGGATACGCAGTATTTT CATSGRDRGEDTQYF
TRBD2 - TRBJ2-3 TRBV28 TGTGCCAGCAGTTTCCCAGCGGGGGATACAGATACGCAGTATTTT CASSFPAGDTDTQYF
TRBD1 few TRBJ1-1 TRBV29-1 TGCAGCGTGTCTGGGACAGGTTACACTGAAGCTTTCTTT CSVSGTGYTEAFF
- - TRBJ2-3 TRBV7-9 TGTGCCAGCAGCCCCTCTTGGAGCACAGATACGCAGTATTTT CASSPSWSTDTQYF
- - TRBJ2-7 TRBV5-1 TGCGCCAGCAGCTCGTCCCGGGACAAGAACGAGCAGTACTTC CASSSSRDKNEQYF
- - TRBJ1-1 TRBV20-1 TGCAGTGCTAGAGCGGCCAGCACTATGGGTCCTGAAGCTTTCTTT CSARAASTMGPEAFF
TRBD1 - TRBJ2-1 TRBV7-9 TGTGCCAGCAGCCAGGGACAGGGGTTCTACAATGAGCAGTTCTTC CASSQGQGFYNEQFF
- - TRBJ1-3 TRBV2 TGTGCCAGCAGTGCCAGGGGTGGAAACACCATATATTTT CASSARGGNTIYF
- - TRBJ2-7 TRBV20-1 TGCAGTGCCATCCATTTAACTAGCAGCGAGCAGTACTTC CSAIHLTSSEQYF
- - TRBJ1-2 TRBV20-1 TGCAGTGCGAGAGACCCAACAGGGTGGTATGGCTACACCTTC CSARDPTGWYGYTF
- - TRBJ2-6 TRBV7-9 TGTGCCAGCAGCTTCGGGACTCCCGGCCCTGGGGCCAACGTCCTGACTTTC CASSFGTPGPGANVLTF
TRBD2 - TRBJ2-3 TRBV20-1 TGCAGTGCTAGAAGTAGCGGGGGGCCGCAAGATACGCAGTATTTT CSARSSGGPQDTQYF